These 23 T cell receptor beta chains came from one sample sequenced in a study of blood T cell repertoires in COVID-19. Here immunoSEQ multiplex PCR was the method, and the copy in TCRdb shows in-frame clones only, minus some. The sample has approximately 60,000 clones, 84% seen once. The sample was peripheral blood. The origin of the receptors is a man between 65 and 85 years old with active COVID-19.

The chain carries TRBV21-1 and TRBJ2-1; the table assigns TRBD2, which was not confirmed against the DNA. TRBV21-1 is a pseudogene. The CDR3 has 18 amino acids. The CDR3 nucleotides are TGTGCCAGCAGCCCTAGCCGACTTACTAGCGGAGCCTACAATGAGCAGTTCTTC. It specifies CASSPSRLTSGAYNEQFF.

The V gene is TRBV11-1, the J gene TRBJ2-6, with D hard to call. Germline values: CDR1 SGHAT, CDR2 FQDESV (reference sequence). This CDR3 spans 16 amino acids. With 2 bases removed from V and 0 bases from J, the gap between germline ends came to 8 bases. The CDR3 sequence is CASSLSATSGANVLTF. DNA of the CDR3: TGTGCCAGCAGCTTATCAGCGACCTCTGGGGCCAACGTCCTGACTTTC.

The V gene is TRBV4-2, the J gene TRBJ2-7; 7 positions match TRBD2. J gave up 7 bases and V 3 bases, and 12 bases lay outside the gene matches. Looked up from germline, CDR1 is LGHNA and CDR2 is YNFKEQ. This CDR3 is 15 amino acids long. The CDR3 spells CASSQARRTSDEQYF. Here the CDR3 DNA reads TGTGCCAGCAGCCAGGCCCGCCGAACTAGCGATGAGCAGTACTTC.

The gene calls are TRBV18 and TRBJ2-1; TRBD2 aligns across 7 bases. The V and J ends lost 2 bases and 16 bases, in that order; junction bases with no gene match: 8. The CDR3 length is 12 residues. CDR1 is KGHSH, CDR2 LQKENI, per germline. The chain's CDR3 is CASSPAGEGRFF. CDR3 DNA sequence: TGTGCCAGCTCACCAGCGGGAGAGGGGCGATTCTTC.

CDR3 loop: CASSKRLTGSDEQYF. The CDR3 nucleotides read TGTGCCAGCAGCAAACGTTTGACAGGGAGCGACGAGCAGTACTTC. This chain connects TRBV3-1 (or the pseudogene TRBV3-2) to TRBJ2-7, with 7 bases fitting TRBD1. The CDR3 runs to 15 residues. Germline V gene data show CDR1 as LGHDT and CDR2 as YNNKEL (reference sequence). V was pared by 5 bases and J by 5 bases, with 12 bases of the junction left unmatched.

In DNA form, the CDR3 reads TGTGCCAGCAGTGACACGGGGTCACCCCTCCACTTT. It is translated as CASSDTGSPLHF. The chain uses TRBV6-1 and TRBJ1-6, with D unresolved. This CDR3 is built from 12 residues. The V end lost 3 bases, the J end lost 10 bases, and 7 bases lay between the germline ends. Germline values: CDR1 MNHNS, CDR2 SASEGT.

The chain carries TRBV7-2 and TRBJ2-1; 11 nucleotides align to TRBD1. V lost 5 bases, J lost 0 bases, and 3 bases stayed unmatched. Germline V CDR1 and CDR2: SGHTA, FQGNSA. The CDR3 is 16 residues long. The CDR3 is CASSPGTGGSYNEQFF. The CDR3 region has the DNA TGTGCCAGCAGCCCCGGGACAGGGGGCTCCTACAATGAGCAGTTCTTC.

The CDR3 DNA follows: TGTGCCAGCAGCCTAGGACTAGCGGGTGTCACGAACACCGGGGAGCTGTTTTTT. It translates to CASSLGLAGVTNTGELFF. The rearrangement joins TRBV9 to TRBJ2-2; TRBD2 matches at 11 bases. Germline trimming cut 4 bases from V and 0 bases from J; bases unmatched to any gene: 8. The CDR3 totals 18 residues. Per the germline V gene, CDR1 is SGDLS and CDR2 is YYNGEE.

This chain connects TRBV29-1 to TRBJ2-3, with TRBD1 matching 8 bases. There are 13 residues in the CDR3. In germline, CDR1 is SQVTM, CDR2 ANQGSEA. After removal of 7 bases from V and 1 base from J, the junction contained 4 bases not matched to a gene. CDR3 loop: CSASTGGTDTQYF. The CDR3 DNA reads TGCAGCGCCTCGACAGGGGGCACAGATACGCAGTATTTT.

This clone occurred a few times. CDR3: CASSLVYRGLNTEAFF. CDR3 sequence (DNA): TGCGCCAGCAGCTTGGTCTACAGGGGGCTGAACACTGAAGCTTTCTTT. This chain links TRBV5-1 with TRBJ1-1; 9 nucleotides line up with TRBD1. V was clipped by 0 bases and J by 0 bases; unmatched bases: 3. Germline V gene lookup returns CDR1 SGHRS and CDR2 YFSETQ. The CDR3 sequence is 16 residues long.

This clone was picked up one time. This chain uses TRBV28 with TRBJ1-1; no firm D call. The CDR3 totals 14 residues. Germline lookup yields CDR1 MDHEN and CDR2 SYDVKM. The germline V and J ends were trimmed by 7 bases and 10 bases, with 22 bases remaining between them. The CDR3 spells CASNVLPVDSGAFF. CDR3 nucleotide sequence: TGTGCCAGCAATGTTCTTCCGGTTGACTCTGGAGCTTTCTTT.

This clone occurred a few times. The chain is built from TRBV7-3 and TRBJ2-1; no firm D call. The V end lost 5 bases, the J end lost 2 bases, and 10 bases lay between the germline ends. Germline CDR1 is SGHTA and CDR2 is FQGTGA. The CDR3 runs 14 residues. CDR3 amino acids: CASSSQATYNEQFF. CDR3 in DNA: TGTGCCAGCAGCAGCCAGGCTACCTACAATGAGCAGTTCTTC.

J is TRBJ1-5 and V is TRBV7-9; the D is unclear. Germline V gene lookup returns CDR1 SEHNR and CDR2 FQNEAQ (reference sequence). CDR3 length equals 14 residues. The V gene lost 6 bases and the J gene lost 1 base, with 10 bases spanning the gap. The CDR3 loop is CASRADGSNQPQHF. The CDR3, as DNA: TGTGCCAGCAGGGCCGACGGGAGCAATCAGCCCCAGCATTTT. The full variable domain, in which reference TRBV7-9 and TRBJ1-5 provide the parts outside the CDR3, is DTGVSQNPRHKITKRGQNVTFRCDPISEHNRLYWYRQTLGQGPEFLTYFQNEAQLEKSRLLSDRFSAERPKGSFSTLEIQRTEQGDSAMYLCASRADGSNQPQHFGDGTRLSIL.

CDR3 protein: CASSYRIDRTSGFLGYEQYF. For the CDR3, the DNA is TGTGCCAGCAGTTACCGCATTGATAGGACTAGCGGGTTCCTCGGCTACGAGCAGTACTTC. The chain combines TRBV6-2 or TRBV6-3 with TRBJ2-7; 11 bases agree with TRBD2. Germline CDR1 is MNHEY and CDR2 is SVGEGT. J gave up 3 bases and V 2 bases, and 18 bases lay outside the gene matches. This CDR3 has 20 residues.

The CDR3 is CASSSGQGSEKLFF. DNA of the CDR3: TGTGCCAGCAGCTCGGGACAGGGTTCTGAAAAACTGTTTTTT. V and J are TRBV7-9 and TRBJ1-4, with 9 bases matching TRBD1. Germline lookup yields CDR1 SEHNR and CDR2 FQNEAQ (reference sequence). After removal of 4 bases from V and 7 bases from J, the junction contained 4 bases not matched to a gene. This CDR3 spans 14 amino acids. The full variable domain, with the rest looked up from reference TRBV7-9 and TRBJ1-4, is DTGVSQNPRHKITKRGQNVTFRCDPISEHNRLYWYRQTLGQGPEFLTYFQNEAQLEKSRLLSDRFSAERPKGSFSTLEIQRTEQGDSAMYLCASSSGQGSEKLFFGSGTQLSVL.

This clone showed up just a few times. This chain joins TRBV13 and TRBJ2-7; TRBD1 agrees at 7 bases. V was pared by 7 bases and J by 4 bases, with 10 bases of the junction left unmatched. The CDR3 has 14 amino acids. Germline values: CDR1 PRHDT, CDR2 FYEKMQ (reference sequence). The CDR3 nucleotides are TGTGCCAGCACCCGACGGGACAGCCATTACGAGCAGTACTTC. This translates into CASTRRDSHYEQYF.

This clone was counted between two and nine times. The chain uses TRBV5-4 and TRBJ2-2; 8 nucleotides line up with TRBD1. Germline CDR1 and CDR2: SGHNT and YYREEE (reference sequence). CDR3 length: 14 amino acids. Germline trimming cut 4 bases from V and 6 bases from J; bases unmatched to any gene: 5. This CDR3 reads CASSPDRAAGELFF. Here the CDR3 DNA reads TGTGCCAGCAGCCCGGACAGGGCTGCCGGGGAGCTGTTTTTT.

The rearrangement uses TRBV4-1 and TRBJ2-3; D may be TRBD2 (6 bases). CDR1 and CDR2 from the germline V gene are MGHRA and YSYEKL. The V gene lost 4 bases and the J gene lost 0 bases, with 14 bases spanning the gap. The CDR3 has 16 amino acids. CDR3 region: CASSPPGRISTDTQYF. CDR3 sequence (DNA): TGCGCCAGCAGCCCCCCGGGGAGGATCAGCACAGATACGCAGTATTTT.

This chain links TRBV19 with TRBJ1-5, with a tentative D call TRBD1 (6 bases). V dropped 7 bases and J dropped 5 bases, with 12 bases sitting between them. The CDR3 spans 13 residues. Germline V CDR1 and CDR2: LNHDA, SQIVND (reference sequence). The CDR3 region has the DNA TGTGCCAGTACACTAGAGGGGGATCAGCCCCAGCATTTT. Translating gives CASTLEGDQPQHF. The full variable domain, its missing parts supplied by reference TRBV19 and TRBJ1-5, is DGGITQSPKYLFRKEGQNVTLSCEQNLNHDAMYWYRQDPGQGLRLIYYSQIVNDFQKGDIAEGYSVSREKKESFPLTVTSAQKNPTAFYLCASTLEGDQPQHFGDGTRLSIL.

This chain links TRBV5-1 with TRBJ2-7, with 9 bases that match TRBD1. The CDR3 is made up of 15 amino acids. V gave up 5 bases and J gave up 4 bases; unmatched junction bases: 10. In germline, CDR1 is SGHRS, CDR2 YFSETQ. The DNA for the CDR3 is TGCGCCAGCAGATCCGGACAGGGGTTAGCATACGAGCAGTACTTC. Translating gives CASRSGQGLAYEQYF.

In its sample, this clone was seen once. The chain carries TRBV6-2 or TRBV6-3 and TRBJ2-1; 7 bases fit TRBD2. The CDR3 runs 15 residues. Germline loops: CDR1 MNHEY, CDR2 SVGEGT. The junction had 7 bases not matched to a gene; V was cut back by 6 bases and J by 2 bases. CDR3 amino acids: CASSPEGRAYNEQFF. As DNA, the CDR3 is TGTGCCAGCAGCCCTGAGGGGAGGGCCTACAATGAGCAGTTCTTC.

The chain uses TRBV9 and TRBJ2-5; D ambiguous. The CDR3 has 15 residues. Germline CDR1 reads SGDLS; CDR2 reads YYNGEE. Trimming took off 0 bases at V and 0 bases at J, with 9 bases between the two ends. The DNA for the CDR3 is TGTGCCAGCAGCGTAGCTACAGCATACCAAGAGACCCAGTACTTC. Its translation: CASSVATAYQETQYF.

The CDR3 sequence is CASREVSNEQFF. The CDR3 DNA follows: TGCGCCAGCAGGGAGGTGAGCAATGAGCAGTTCTTC. The rearrangement uses TRBV5-1 and TRBJ2-1; D may be TRBD2 (5 bases). The CDR3 has 12 amino acids. Per germline, CDR1 SGHRS and CDR2 YFSETQ. Trimming stripped 5 bases from V and 6 bases from J, with 9 bases between.